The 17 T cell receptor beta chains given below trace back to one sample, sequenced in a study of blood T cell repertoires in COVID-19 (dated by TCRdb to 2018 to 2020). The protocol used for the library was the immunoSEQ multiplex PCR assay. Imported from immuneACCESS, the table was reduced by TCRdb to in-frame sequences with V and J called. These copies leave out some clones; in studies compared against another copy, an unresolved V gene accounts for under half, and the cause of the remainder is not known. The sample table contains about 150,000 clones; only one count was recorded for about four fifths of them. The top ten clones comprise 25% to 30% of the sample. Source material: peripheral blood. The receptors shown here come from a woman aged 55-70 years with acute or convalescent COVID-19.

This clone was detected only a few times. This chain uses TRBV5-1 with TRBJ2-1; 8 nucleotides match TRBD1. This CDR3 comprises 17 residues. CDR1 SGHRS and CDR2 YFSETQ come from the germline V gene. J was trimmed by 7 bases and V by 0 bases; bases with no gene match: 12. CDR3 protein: CASSLGTGSLAWNEQFF. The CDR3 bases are TGCGCCAGCAGCTTGGGGACAGGGAGCCTCGCGTGGAATGAGCAGTTCTTC.

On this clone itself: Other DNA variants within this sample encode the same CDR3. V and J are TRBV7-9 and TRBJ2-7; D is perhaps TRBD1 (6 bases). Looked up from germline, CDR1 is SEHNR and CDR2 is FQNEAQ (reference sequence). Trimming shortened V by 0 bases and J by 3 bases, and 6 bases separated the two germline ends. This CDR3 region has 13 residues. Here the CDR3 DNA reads TGTGCCAGCAGCTTAGCAGGGGGCTACGAGCAGTACGTC. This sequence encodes CASSLAGGYEQYV.

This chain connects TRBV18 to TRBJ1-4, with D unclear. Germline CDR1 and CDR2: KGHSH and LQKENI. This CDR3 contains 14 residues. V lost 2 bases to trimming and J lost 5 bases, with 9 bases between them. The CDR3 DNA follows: TGTGCCAGCTCACCAACCGGTTCCAATGAAAAACTGTTTTTT. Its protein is CASSPTGSNEKLFF.

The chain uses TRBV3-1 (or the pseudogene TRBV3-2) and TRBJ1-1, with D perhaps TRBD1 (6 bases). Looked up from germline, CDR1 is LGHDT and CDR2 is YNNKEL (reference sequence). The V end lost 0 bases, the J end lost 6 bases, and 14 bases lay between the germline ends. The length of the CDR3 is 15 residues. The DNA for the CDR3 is TGTGCCAGCAGCCAAGACAGGGGCCGAGATGCTGAAGCTTTCTTT. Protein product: CASSQDRGRDAEAFF.

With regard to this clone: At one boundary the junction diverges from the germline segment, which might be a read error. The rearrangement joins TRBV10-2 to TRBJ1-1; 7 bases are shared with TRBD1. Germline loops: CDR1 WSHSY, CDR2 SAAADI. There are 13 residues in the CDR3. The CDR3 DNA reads TGCGCCAGCAGGGCAGGGGGGAACCCTGAAGCTTTCTTT. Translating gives CASRAGGNPEAFF.

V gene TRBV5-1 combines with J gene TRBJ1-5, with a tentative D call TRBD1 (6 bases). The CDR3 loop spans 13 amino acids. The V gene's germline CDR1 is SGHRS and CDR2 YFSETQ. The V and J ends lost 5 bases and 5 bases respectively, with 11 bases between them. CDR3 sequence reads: CASRQGQDQPQHF. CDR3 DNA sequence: TGCGCCAGCAGACAGGGTCAAGATCAGCCCCAGCATTTT.

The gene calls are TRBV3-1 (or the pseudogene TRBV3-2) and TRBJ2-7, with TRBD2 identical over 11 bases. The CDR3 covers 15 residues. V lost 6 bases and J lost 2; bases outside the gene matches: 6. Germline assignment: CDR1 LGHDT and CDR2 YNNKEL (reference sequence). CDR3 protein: CASRRGTSGPYEQYF. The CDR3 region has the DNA TGTGCCAGCAGGCGAGGGACTAGCGGTCCCTACGAGCAGTACTTC.

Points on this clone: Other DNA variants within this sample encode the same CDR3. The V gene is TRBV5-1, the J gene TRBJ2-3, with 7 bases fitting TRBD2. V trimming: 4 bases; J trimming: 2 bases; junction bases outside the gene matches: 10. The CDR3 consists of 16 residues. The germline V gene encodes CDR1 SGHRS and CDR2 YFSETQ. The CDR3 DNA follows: TGCGCCAGCAGCCTAGGACTAGTTGGGGCCACAGATACGCAGTATTTT. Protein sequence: CASSLGLVGATDTQYF. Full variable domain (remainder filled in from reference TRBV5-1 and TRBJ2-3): KAGVTQTPRYLIKTRGQQVTLSCSPISGHRSVSWYQQTPGQGLQFLFEYFSETQRNKGNFPGRFSGRQFSNSRSEMNVSTLELGDSALYLCASSLGLVGATDTQYFGPGTRLTVL.

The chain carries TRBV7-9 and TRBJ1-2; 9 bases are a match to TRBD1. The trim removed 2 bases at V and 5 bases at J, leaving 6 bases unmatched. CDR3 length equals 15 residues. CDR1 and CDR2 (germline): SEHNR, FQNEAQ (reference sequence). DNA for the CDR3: TGTGCCAGCAGCTTACCCACAGGGGGCGAATATGGCTACACCTTC. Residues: CASSLPTGGEYGYTF.

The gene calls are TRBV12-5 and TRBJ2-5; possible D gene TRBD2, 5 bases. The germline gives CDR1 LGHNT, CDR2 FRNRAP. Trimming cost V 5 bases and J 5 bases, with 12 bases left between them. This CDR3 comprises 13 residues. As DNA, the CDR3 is TGTGCTAGTGGTCCAGTAGCGCGGGAGACCCAGTACTTC. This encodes CASGPVARETQYF.

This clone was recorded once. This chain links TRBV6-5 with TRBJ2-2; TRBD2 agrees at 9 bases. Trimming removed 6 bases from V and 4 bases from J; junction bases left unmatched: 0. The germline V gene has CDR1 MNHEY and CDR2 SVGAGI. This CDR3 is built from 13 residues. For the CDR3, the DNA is TGTGCCAGCAGGGGACTAGCCACCGGGGAGCTGTTTTTT. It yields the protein CASRGLATGELFF.

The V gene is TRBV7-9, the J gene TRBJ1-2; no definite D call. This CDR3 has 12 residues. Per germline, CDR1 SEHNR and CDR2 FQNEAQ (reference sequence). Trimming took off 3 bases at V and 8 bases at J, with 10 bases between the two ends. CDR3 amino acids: CASSLNAAGYTF. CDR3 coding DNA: TGTGCCAGCAGCTTGAATGCGGCCGGCTACACCTTC.

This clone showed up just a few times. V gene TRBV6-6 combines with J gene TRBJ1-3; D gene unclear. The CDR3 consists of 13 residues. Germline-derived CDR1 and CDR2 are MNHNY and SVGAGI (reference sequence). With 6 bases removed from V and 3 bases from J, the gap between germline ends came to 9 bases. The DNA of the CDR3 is TGTGCCAGCAGCTACATCAATGGAAACACCATATATTTT. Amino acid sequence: CASSYINGNTIYF.

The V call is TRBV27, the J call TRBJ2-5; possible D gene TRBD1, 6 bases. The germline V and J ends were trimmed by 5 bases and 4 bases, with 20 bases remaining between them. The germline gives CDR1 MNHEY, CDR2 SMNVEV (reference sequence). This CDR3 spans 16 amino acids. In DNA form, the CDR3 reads TGTGCCAGCAGTCTGGGAAGGGGGACCTGGAGAGAGACCCAGTACTTC. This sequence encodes CASSLGRGTWRETQYF.

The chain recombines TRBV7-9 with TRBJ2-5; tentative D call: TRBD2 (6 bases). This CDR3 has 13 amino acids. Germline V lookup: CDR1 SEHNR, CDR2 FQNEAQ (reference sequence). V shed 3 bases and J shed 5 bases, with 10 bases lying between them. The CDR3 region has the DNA TGTGCCAGCAGCTTTAGCCGGGGGGAGACCCAGTACTTC. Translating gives CASSFSRGETQYF.

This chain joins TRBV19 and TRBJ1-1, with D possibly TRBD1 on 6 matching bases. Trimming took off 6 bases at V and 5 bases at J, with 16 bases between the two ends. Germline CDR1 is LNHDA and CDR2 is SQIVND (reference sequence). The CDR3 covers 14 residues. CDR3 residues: CASRVGGARTEAFF. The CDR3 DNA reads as TGTGCCAGTAGGGTTGGGGGGGCGCGAACTGAAGCTTTCTTT.

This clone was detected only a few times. The CDR3 DNA follows: TGTGCCAGTAACCCGCTAGGGGTTAGAAATGAGCAGTTCTTC. The encoded protein is CASNPLGVRNEQFF. The V and J genes are TRBV19 and TRBJ2-1, with D possibly TRBD1 on 5 matching bases. This CDR3 is built from 14 residues. Trimming removed 7 bases at V and 7 bases at J, with 17 bases between. Per germline, CDR1 LNHDA and CDR2 SQIVND (reference sequence).